This TCR beta chain was recorded in a study of blood T cell repertoires in COVID-19. Study-level background: Sites in the United States, Italy and Spain provided acute and convalescent COVID-19 samples. Sources were T cells, B-cell-depleted T cells, or PBMCs; the material itself was cDNA or gDNA.

This clone was counted a single time. How the authors handled the data: Amplification with reference gene primers provided the estimates of nucleated cell counts. The assay was immunoSEQ multiplex PCR, and TCRdb's table has in-frame clones only and misses some. D and trimming were read from the DNA, whereas the V and J calls and clone size are those reported in that table. This table has about 66,000 clones, about 89% appearing once. CDR1 is MNHEY and CDR2 is SMNVEV in the germline V gene (reference sequence). Trimming took 11 bases from V and 6 from J; bases not matched to a gene: 11. This CDR3 comprises 13 residues.

J is TRBJ2-7 and V is TRBV27; 9 bases map to TRBD1. Specimen: peripheral blood. The source is a human donor in a cohort sampled during active COVID-19. Here the CDR3 DNA reads TGTGCCGTGACCGGGACAGGGTTTGCCGAGCAGTACTTC. It encodes CAVTGTGFAEQYF.